Listed here are 2 T cell receptor beta chains from one sample, sequenced in a study of T cells in Graves' hyperthyroidism and ophthalmopathy. Authors of the study amplified TCR beta CDR3 regions from RNA transcripts. The primer set for the first-round RT-PCR of the TCR CDR3 was HTBI. TCRdb redid the calling of the multiplex PCR reads with MiXCR, one entry per CDR3 protein. The data contain about 740,000 distinct CDR3 sequences, less than 15% of them seen just once; the ten biggest clones take up approximately 10%. Sequenced sample: blood. Receptor source: a woman between 18 and 29 years old with Graves' hyperthyroidism.

The sample holds many counts of this clonotype. J is TRBJ2-2 and V is TRBV5-5; D is possibly TRBD1 or TRBD2 (5 bases each). Trimming removed 5 bases at V and 2 bases at J, with 13 bases between. The CDR3 consists of 15 residues. Germline assignment: CDR1 SGHKS and CDR2 YYEKEE (reference sequence). This CDR3 reads CASRAPGPNTGELFF. The CDR3, as DNA: TGTGCCAGCAGGGCTCCGGGACCTAACACCGGGGAGCTGTTTTTT.

This clonotype occurred many times. The genes are TRBV20-1 and TRBJ2-3; 7 nucleotides match TRBD2. The CDR3 has 16 amino acids. Germline trimming cut 3 bases from V and 0 bases from J; bases unmatched to any gene: 9. CDR1 and CDR2 from the germline V gene are DFQATT and SNEGSKA (reference sequence). The CDR3 DNA follows: TGCAGTGCTAGTGGGCGGGAGTGGACGAGCACAGATACGCAGTATTTT. It translates to CSASGREWTSTDTQYF.